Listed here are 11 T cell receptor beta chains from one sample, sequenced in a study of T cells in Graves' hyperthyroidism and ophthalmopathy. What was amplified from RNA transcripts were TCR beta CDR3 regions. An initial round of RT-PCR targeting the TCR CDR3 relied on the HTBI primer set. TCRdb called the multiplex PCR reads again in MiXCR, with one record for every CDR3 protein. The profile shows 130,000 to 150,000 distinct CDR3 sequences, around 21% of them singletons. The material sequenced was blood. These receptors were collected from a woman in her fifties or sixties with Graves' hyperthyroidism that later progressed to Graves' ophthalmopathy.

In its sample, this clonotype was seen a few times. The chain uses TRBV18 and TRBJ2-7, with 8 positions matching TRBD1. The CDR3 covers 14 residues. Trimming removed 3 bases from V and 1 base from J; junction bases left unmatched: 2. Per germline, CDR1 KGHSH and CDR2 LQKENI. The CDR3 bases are TGTGCCAGCTCACCCGACAGGGGATCCTACGAGCAGTACGTC. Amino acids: CASSPDRGSYEQYV.

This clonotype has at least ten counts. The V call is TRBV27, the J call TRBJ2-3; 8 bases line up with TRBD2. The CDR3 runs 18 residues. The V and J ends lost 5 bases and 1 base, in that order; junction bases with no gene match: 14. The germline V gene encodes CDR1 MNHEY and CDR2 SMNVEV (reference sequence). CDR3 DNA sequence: TGTGCCAGCAGTGAGGCGGGAGGACCCTTGGGGGGCACAGATACGCAGTATTTT. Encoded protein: CASSEAGGPLGGTDTQYF.

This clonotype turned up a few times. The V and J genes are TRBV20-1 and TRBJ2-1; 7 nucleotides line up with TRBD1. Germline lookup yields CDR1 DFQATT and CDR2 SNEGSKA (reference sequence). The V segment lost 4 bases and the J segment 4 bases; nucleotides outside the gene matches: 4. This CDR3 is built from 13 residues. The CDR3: CSAKGTAYNEQFF. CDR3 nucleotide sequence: TGCAGTGCTAAAGGGACAGCGTACAATGAGCAGTTCTTC.

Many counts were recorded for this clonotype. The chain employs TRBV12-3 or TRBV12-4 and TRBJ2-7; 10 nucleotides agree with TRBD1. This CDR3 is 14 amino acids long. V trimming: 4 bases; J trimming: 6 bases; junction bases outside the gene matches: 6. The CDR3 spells CASSSRDRGGEQYF. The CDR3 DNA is TGTGCCAGCAGTTCCCGGGACAGGGGCGGCGAGCAGTACTTC.

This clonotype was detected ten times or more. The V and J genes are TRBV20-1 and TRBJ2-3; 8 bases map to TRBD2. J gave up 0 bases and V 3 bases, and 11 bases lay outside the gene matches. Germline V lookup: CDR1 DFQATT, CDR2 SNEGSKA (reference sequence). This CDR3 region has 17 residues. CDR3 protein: CSASGRAGPSSTDTQYF. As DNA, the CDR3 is TGCAGTGCTAGCGGGAGGGCCGGTCCTTCTAGCACAGATACGCAGTATTTT.

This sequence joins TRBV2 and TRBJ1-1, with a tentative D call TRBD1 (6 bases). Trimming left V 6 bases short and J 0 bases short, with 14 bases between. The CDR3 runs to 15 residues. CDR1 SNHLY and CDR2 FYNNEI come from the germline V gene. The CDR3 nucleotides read TGTGCCAGCAGGGGGACACGTTTTATGAACACTGAAGCTTTCTTT. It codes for CASRGTRFMNTEAFF.

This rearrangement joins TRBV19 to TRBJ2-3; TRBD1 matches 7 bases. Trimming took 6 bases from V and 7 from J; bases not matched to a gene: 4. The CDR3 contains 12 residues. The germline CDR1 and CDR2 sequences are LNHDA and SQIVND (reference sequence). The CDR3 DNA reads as TGTGCCAGTAGCCAACAGGGGAATACGCAGTATTTT. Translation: CASSQQGNTQYF. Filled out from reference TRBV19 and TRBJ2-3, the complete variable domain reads DGGITQSPKYLFRKEGQNVTLSCEQNLNHDAMYWYRQDPGQGLRLIYYSQIVNDFQKGDIAEGYSVSREKKESFPLTVTSAQKNPTAFYLCASSQQGNTQYFGPGTRLTVL.

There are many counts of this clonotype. This CDR3 is CASREGRGDLGYTF. The CDR3 nucleotides are TGTGCCAGCAGAGAGGGACGGGGAGATCTTGGCTACACCTTC. The chain uses TRBV2 and TRBJ1-2; a possible D gene is TRBD1 (5 bases). Deletions cut 6 bases from V and 7 bases from J, with 18 bases between. Germline CDR1 and CDR2: SNHLY and FYNNEI. CDR3 length: 14 residues.

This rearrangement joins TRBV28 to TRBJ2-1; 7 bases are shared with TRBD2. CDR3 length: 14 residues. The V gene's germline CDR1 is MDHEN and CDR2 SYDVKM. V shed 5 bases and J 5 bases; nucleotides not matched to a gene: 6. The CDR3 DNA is TGTGCCAGCAGTCCCCGGGGGGTACACAATGAGCAGTTCTTC. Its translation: CASSPRGVHNEQFF.

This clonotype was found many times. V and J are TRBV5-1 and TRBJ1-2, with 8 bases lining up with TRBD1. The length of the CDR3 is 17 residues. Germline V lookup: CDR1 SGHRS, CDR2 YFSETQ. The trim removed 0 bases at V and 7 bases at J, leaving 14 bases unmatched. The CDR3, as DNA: TGCGCCAGCAGCTTGGTGGCCCCCCGGACAGGGCGGGGTGGCTACACCTTC. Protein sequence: CASSLVAPRTGRGGYTF.

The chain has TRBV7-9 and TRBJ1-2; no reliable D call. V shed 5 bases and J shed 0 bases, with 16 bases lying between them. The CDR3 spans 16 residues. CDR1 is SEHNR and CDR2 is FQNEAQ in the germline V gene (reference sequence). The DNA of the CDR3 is TGTGCCAGCAGCCCTACCACTTTTTACGCTAACTATGGCTACACCTTC. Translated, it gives CASSPTTFYANYGYTF.